This T cell receptor beta chain was sequenced during a study of T cell responses to AZD1222 COVID-19 vaccine. Repertoires were generated with immunoSEQ multiplex PCR, while TCRdb's copy carries only in-frame clones and drops some. The profile shows some 86,000 clones, roughly 86% of them singletons. General study findings and limits: Spike-specific TCR breadth and depth were elevated following two AZD1222 doses. Spike regions recognized by vaccine-associated CD4 TCRs spanned the protein, led by 160-218 and 743-854. Clonal diversity was possibly underestimated, and white British individuals and females predominated among donors.

Unmatched junction bases numbered 8, after V lost 5 bases and J lost 8 bases. The CDR3 totals 14 residues. Germline lookup yields CDR1 SEHNR and CDR2 FQNEAQ (reference sequence). About this clone itself: What it recognizes is unknown.

Sequences were derived from peripheral blood, sampled 28 days after the second AZD1222 dose. The sequence was collected from an adult who received the AZD1222 COVID-19 vaccine. J is TRBJ2-1 and V is TRBV7-9; 8 nucleotides match TRBD1. The CDR3 DNA reads TGTGCCAGCAGCCCTCCGACAGGGGAGGATGAGCAGTTCTTC. It encodes CASSPPTGEDEQFF.